This is a list of T cell receptor beta chains from one sample in a study of T cells in Graves' hyperthyroidism and ophthalmopathy. One entry per CDR3 protein results from TCRdb running MiXCR on the multiplex PCR reads. Altogether 300,000 or so distinct CDR3 sequences are present, around 15% being singletons, with the ten largest covering approximately 60%. The sequencing input was blood. The receptors were sampled from a woman in her fifties or sixties with Graves' ophthalmopathy. Each CDR3 is given with its conserved first and last residue. Each record gives: clone size, D gene, V gene, J gene, CDR3 protein, CDR3 DNA. A D gene is named only where the DNA matches it firmly. Clone size is given for some rows only: seen once, a few or many times, or a class if the clone is expanded.

clone size: NA
D gene: NA
V gene: TRBV5-6
J gene: TRBJ1-2
CDR3 protein: CASRGPPSYGYTF
CDR3 DNA: TGTGCCAGCAGGGGACCCCCTTCCTATGGCTACACCTTC

clone size: many
D gene: TRBD1
V gene: TRBV5-1
J gene: TRBJ1-1
CDR3 protein: CASSLVPGGASTEAFF
CDR3 DNA: TGCGCCAGCAGCTTAGTCCCAGGGGGCGCATCTACTGAAGCTTTCTTT

clone size: many
D gene: NA
V gene: TRBV6-1
J gene: TRBJ2-7
CDR3 protein: CASSEGPVGYEQYF
CDR3 DNA: TGTGCCAGCAGTGAGGGCCCCGTCGGCTACGAGCAGTACTTC

clone size: few
D gene: NA
V gene: TRBV6-2/TRBV6-3
J gene: TRBJ1-2
CDR3 protein: CASSYTGPGRYGYTF
CDR3 DNA: TGTGCCAGCAGTTATACGGGCCCAGGGAGGTATGGCTACACCTTC

clone size: few
D gene: TRBD1
V gene: TRBV12-3/TRBV12-4
J gene: TRBJ1-4
CDR3 protein: CASRLGGKEKLFF
CDR3 DNA: TGTGCCAGCAGATTAGGGGGCAAGGAAAAACTGTTTTTT

clone size: many
D gene: NA
V gene: TRBV12-3/TRBV12-4
J gene: TRBJ2-3
CDR3 protein: CASRLQQITDTQYF
CDR3 DNA: TGTGCCAGCAGGCTACAGCAAATCACAGATACGCAGTATTTT

clone size: NA
D gene: NA
V gene: TRBV9
J gene: TRBJ2-3
CDR3 protein: CASSQTGDTQYF
CDR3 DNA: TGTGCCAGCAGCCAGACTGGAGATACGCAGTATTTT

clone size: many
D gene: NA
V gene: TRBV11-1
J gene: TRBJ2-1
CDR3 protein: CASSFHRNNEQFF
CDR3 DNA: TGTGCCAGCAGCTTTCATAGGAACAATGAGCAGTTCTTC

clone size: NA
D gene: TRBD1
V gene: TRBV5-6
J gene: TRBJ1-1
CDR3 protein: CANSPAGRGAMNTEAFF
CDR3 DNA: TGTGCCAACTCCCCCGCGGGCAGGGGGGCTATGAACACTGAAGCTTTCTTT

clone size: few
D gene: TRBD2
V gene: TRBV29-1
J gene: TRBJ2-1
CDR3 protein: CSVTSRLADNEQFF
CDR3 DNA: TGCAGCGTGACCTCTCGACTAGCCGACAATGAGCAGTTCTTC

clone size: many
D gene: TRBD2
V gene: TRBV20-1
J gene: TRBJ2-7
CDR3 protein: CSARAPAGVGEQYF
CDR3 DNA: TGCAGTGCTAGAGCACCAGCGGGAGTAGGCGAGCAGTACTTC

clone size: NA
D gene: TRBD1
V gene: TRBV20-1
J gene: TRBJ1-2
CDR3 protein: CSAKQGAWGYTF
CDR3 DNA: TGCAGTGCGAAACAGGGGGCCTGGGGCTACACCTTC

clone size: many
D gene: TRBD1
V gene: TRBV7-2
J gene: TRBJ2-2
CDR3 protein: CASSLAGQGNTGELFF
CDR3 DNA: TGTGCCAGCAGCTTAGCGGGACAGGGGAACACCGGGGAGCTGTTTTTT

clone size: many
D gene: NA
V gene: TRBV27
J gene: TRBJ1-1
CDR3 protein: CASSLSYGGAEAFF
CDR3 DNA: TGTGCCAGCAGTTTATCCTATGGGGGGGCTGAAGCTTTCTTT

clone size: many
D gene: NA
V gene: TRBV6-1
J gene: TRBJ2-7
CDR3 protein: CASSPASYEQYF
CDR3 DNA: TGTGCCAGCAGTCCGGCCTCCTACGAGCAGTACTTC

clone size: few
D gene: NA
V gene: TRBV7-3
J gene: TRBJ2-1
CDR3 protein: CASSGGRGERNEQFF
CDR3 DNA: TGTGCCAGCAGCGGGGGGCGGGGTGAAAGGAATGAGCAGTTCTTC

clone size: NA
D gene: NA
V gene: TRBV7-6
J gene: TRBJ1-1
CDR3 protein: CASSLSGSGEAFF
CDR3 DNA: TGTGCCAGCAGCTTATCAGGGAGTGGTGAAGCTTTCTTT

clone size: few
D gene: NA
V gene: TRBV20-1
J gene: TRBJ1-2
CDR3 protein: CSARDPGGTYGYTF
CDR3 DNA: TGCAGTGCTAGAGATCCGGGGGGAACCTATGGCTACACCTTC

clone size: many
D gene: NA
V gene: TRBV24-1
J gene: TRBJ1-5
CDR3 protein: CATSDAPDQPQHF
CDR3 DNA: TGTGCCACCAGTGATGCACCAGATCAGCCCCAGCATTTT

clone size: NA
D gene: TRBD2
V gene: TRBV7-6
J gene: TRBJ2-7
CDR3 protein: CASSLVASGSTYEQYF
CDR3 DNA: TGTGCCAGCAGCTTAGTGGCTAGCGGCTCGACCTACGAGCAGTACTTC

clone size: NA
D gene: NA
V gene: TRBV10-3
J gene: TRBJ1-1
CDR3 protein: CAAGGLATEALF
CDR3 DNA: TGTGCCGCGGGAGGATTAGCCACTGAAGCTCTCTTT

clone size: many
D gene: TRBD1
V gene: TRBV7-8
J gene: TRBJ1-1
CDR3 protein: CASSPAGQGALAFF
CDR3 DNA: TGTGCCAGCAGCCCCGCGGGGCAGGGGGCTTTAGCTTTCTTT

clone size: NA
D gene: NA
V gene: TRBV5-5
J gene: TRBJ2-1
CDR3 protein: CASSLENFVGAEQFF
CDR3 DNA: TGTGCCAGCAGCTTGGAGAACTTTGTGGGGGCTGAGCAGTTCTTC

clone size: many
D gene: NA
V gene: TRBV28
J gene: TRBJ1-1
CDR3 protein: CASRAHTGGAEAFF
CDR3 DNA: TGTGCCAGCAGGGCTCACACAGGAGGGGCTGAAGCTTTCTTT

clone size: NA
D gene: NA
V gene: TRBV19
J gene: TRBJ1-5
CDR3 protein: CASSRGYQPQHF
CDR3 DNA: TGTGCCAGTAGTCGGGGATACCAGCCCCAGCATTTT

clone size: many
D gene: NA
V gene: TRBV28
J gene: TRBJ1-2
CDR3 protein: CASSRQRANYGYTF
CDR3 DNA: TGTGCCAGCAGCCGTCAAAGGGCTAACTATGGCTACACCTTC

clone size: many
D gene: NA
V gene: TRBV7-7
J gene: TRBJ2-1
CDR3 protein: CASSLSGPHNEQFF
CDR3 DNA: TGTGCCAGCAGCTTATCCGGCCCCCACAATGAGCAGTTCTTC

clone size: NA
D gene: TRBD2
V gene: TRBV18
J gene: TRBJ2-5
CDR3 protein: CASSPPSGGGETQYF
CDR3 DNA: TGTGCCAGCTCACCACCTAGCGGGGGCGGAGAGACCCAGTACTTC

clone size: many
D gene: NA
V gene: TRBV7-2
J gene: TRBJ2-1
CDR3 protein: CASSLGFGRNYNEQFF
CDR3 DNA: TGTGCCAGCAGCTTAGGGTTCGGCAGGAACTACAATGAGCAGTTCTTC

clone size: few
D gene: NA
V gene: TRBV10-2
J gene: TRBJ1-2
CDR3 protein: CASSEEGHGYTF
CDR3 DNA: TGCGCCAGCAGTGAGGAGGGGCATGGCTACACCTTC

clone size: few
D gene: TRBD1
V gene: TRBV24-1
J gene: TRBJ2-3
CDR3 protein: CATSDAGTGVTDTQYF
CDR3 DNA: TGTGCCACCAGTGATGCCGGGACAGGGGTCACAGATACGCAGTATTTT

clone size: NA
D gene: TRBD2
V gene: TRBV11-2
J gene: TRBJ2-5
CDR3 protein: CASSFSGRGGLETQYF
CDR3 DNA: TGTGCCAGCAGCTTTAGCGGGAGAGGGGGCCTCGAGACCCAGTACTTC

clone size: few
D gene: NA
V gene: TRBV4-1
J gene: TRBJ2-1
CDR3 protein: CASSQEKNNEQFF
CDR3 DNA: TGCGCCAGCAGCCAAGAAAAGAACAATGAGCAGTTCTTC

clone size: many
D gene: NA
V gene: TRBV27
J gene: TRBJ2-7
CDR3 protein: CASSSLGVGEDEQYF
CDR3 DNA: TGTGCCAGCAGTTCCTTAGGGGTCGGCGAGGACGAGCAGTACTTC

clone size: few
D gene: NA
V gene: TRBV10-3
J gene: TRBJ2-7
CDR3 protein: CAISERGEFSYEQYF
CDR3 DNA: TGTGCCATCAGTGAAAGGGGCGAATTCTCCTACGAGCAGTACTTC

clone size: many
D gene: NA
V gene: TRBV5-1
J gene: TRBJ2-7
CDR3 protein: CASSLYPAEYEQYF
CDR3 DNA: TGCGCCAGCAGCTTGTATCCAGCAGAGTACGAGCAGTACTTC

clone size: many
D gene: NA
V gene: TRBV20-1
J gene: TRBJ1-5
CDR3 protein: CSARVKDLLQPQHF
CDR3 DNA: TGCAGTGCTAGAGTTAAGGACCTATTACAGCCCCAGCATTTT

clone size: NA
D gene: TRBD1
V gene: TRBV24-1
J gene: TRBJ1-1
CDR3 protein: CATRAGTGVDTEAFF
CDR3 DNA: TGTGCCACCAGAGCCGGGACAGGGGTAGACACTGAAGCTTTCTTT

clone size: many
D gene: NA
V gene: TRBV12-3/TRBV12-4
J gene: TRBJ2-3
CDR3 protein: CASSFRSVQVDTQYF
CDR3 DNA: TGTGCCAGCAGTTTCCGGTCCGTTCAAGTAGATACGCAGTATTTT

clone size: many
D gene: TRBD1
V gene: TRBV12-3/TRBV12-4
J gene: TRBJ2-2
CDR3 protein: CASTPQGASGTGELFF
CDR3 DNA: TGTGCCAGCACCCCACAGGGGGCGAGTGGCACCGGGGAGCTGTTTTTT

clone size: many
D gene: NA
V gene: TRBV12-3/TRBV12-4
J gene: TRBJ1-5
CDR3 protein: CASTPAGGRSNQPQHF
CDR3 DNA: TGTGCCAGCACCCCGGCGGGAGGTCGGAGCAATCAGCCCCAGCATTTT